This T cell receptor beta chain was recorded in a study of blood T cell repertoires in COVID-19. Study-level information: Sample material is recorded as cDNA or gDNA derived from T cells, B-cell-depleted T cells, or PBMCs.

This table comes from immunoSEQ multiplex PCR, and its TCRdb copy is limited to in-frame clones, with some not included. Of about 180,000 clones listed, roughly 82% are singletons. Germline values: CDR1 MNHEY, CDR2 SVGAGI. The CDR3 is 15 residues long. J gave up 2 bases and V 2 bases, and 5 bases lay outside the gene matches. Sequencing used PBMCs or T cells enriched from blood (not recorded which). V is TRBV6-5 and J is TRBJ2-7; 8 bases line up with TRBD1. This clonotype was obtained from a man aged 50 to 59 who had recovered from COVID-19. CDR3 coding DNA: TGTGCCAGCAGTTACGGCGGGACAGGAACCTACGAGCAGTACTTC. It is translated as CASSYGGTGTYEQYF.